The T cell receptor beta chain under discussion was sequenced for a study of T cells in Graves' hyperthyroidism and ophthalmopathy. This clonotype was recorded many times. No antigen is known for it. The source material, RNA transcripts, was used to amplify TCR beta CDR3 regions. A first-round RT-PCR of the TCR CDR3 used the HTBI primer set. TCRdb re-derived calls from the multiplex PCR reads in MiXCR, one entry per CDR3 protein. The sample yields hundreds of thousands of distinct CDR3 sequences, less than 15% seen once. Study-wide results and caveats: Blood held most thyroid clonotypes expanded above 0.001 frequency.

Exclusions: uncontrolled infection, other autoimmune disease, pregnancy, lactation. The PBMCs studied were ones that came from 10 ml fresh peripheral blood. The CDR3 runs 16 residues. V was clipped by 3 bases and J by 2 bases; unmatched bases: 6. Germline lookup yields CDR1 MDHEN and CDR2 SYDVKM. The sequence derives from a woman younger than 35 with Graves' hyperthyroidism. Material for sequencing was blood. V is TRBV28 and J is TRBJ2-2, with 7 bases matching TRBD2. This CDR3 reads CASSFNPSGNTGELFF. CDR3 in DNA: TGTGCCAGCAGTTTTAACCCTAGCGGAAACACCGGGGAGCTGTTTTTT.